What follows describes a single T cell receptor beta chain. Its antigen is not yet known. The sample holds no much larger clone one base away, and base qualities are not on file. CD8 naive samples were CD45RO-negative cells positively selected for CCR7, giving a CD45RA+CCR7+ population that excluded TemRA cells. The donors were healthy, HIV-negative adults who had no recently reported acute infections or vaccinations. Every donor was a Caucasian adult residing in Nashville, Tennessee, USA. After blood collection by leukapheresis, PBMCs were isolated using Ficoll-Histopaque density gradient centrifugation and then cryopreserved in the vapor phase of liquid nitrogen. Analytical flow cytometry was used to check the purity and quantity of each magnetically sorted T cell population. Genomic DNA was isolated from every sorted fraction and measured by UV absorbance on a Nanodrop 2000c. This record comes from a study of shared clonotypes between healthy human individuals (dated by TCRdb to about 2020). In the study overall: Three men and a couple of women, aged 18 to 49 years, made up the cohort. For each donor, CD4 naive and CD4 memory were each run on three plates, CD8 naive on two plates, and CD8 memory on one plate. The study deeply sequenced blood TCR repertoires of several healthy adults to estimate repertoire size and the extent of clonotype sharing between individuals. To increase sequencing depth and limit assay-specific biases, different laboratories used diverse techniques to prepare libraries and sequence TCR repertoires. Each donor's leukapheresis produced roughly between roughly 0.85 and 9.5 billion PBMCs.

Using the deep immunoSEQ assay, multiplex PCR amplified TCR CDR3 regions from genomic DNA. For each cell subset, the extracted genomic DNA was distributed evenly across all wells of several immunoSEQ 96-well plates, and each plate served as one replicate. For sorted subsets, 150 to 200 ng genomic DNA, equal to tens of thousands of T cell genomes, was loaded into each replicate PCR. Purified libraries were quantified with a Qubit 3.0 fluorometer, sized on a Bioanalyzer 2100, and re-quantified with the KAPA Library Quantification kit. Each immunoSEQ 96-well plate was sequenced on its own single-read 150-cycle Illumina NextSeq 550 flow cell. In the original analysis: Because the immunoSEQ output included only junctional sequences and no quality scores, the filtering could not be the same as the filtering used for full-length reads. To assign V/J genes and CDR3, sequences were annotated using PyIR, a Python wrapper for IgBLAST v1.9, with IMGT germline references. Any read was removed if the V/J assignment was weak (E-value above 1e-6), the CDR3 was missing, or the read contained stop codons, out-of-frame junctions, or ambiguous translated residues. V3J clonotypes were defined by identical inferred V gene, J gene, and CDR3 amino acid sequence. To compute the percentage overlap between repertoires, the number of shared unique clonotypes was divided by the size of the smaller repertoire. Richness of each repertoire was evaluated using RTK rarefaction, the Chao1 estimator, and Recon v2.1 estimates of unobserved clonotypes. Generation probabilities were computed with OLGA for all TCRbeta clonotypes obtained by the gDNA method from several donors. TCRdb stores this immuneACCESS table with in-frame sequences only. Part of the clones is absent; in the studies checked, under half of the shortfall reflects unresolved V genes, and no reason is known for the rest. V, J and clone size derive from that table, while D and trimming were established from the DNA sequence. The sample yields 760,000 or so clones; about 97% were counted once. Around 0.21% of the sample is in the top ten clones.

CDR1 and CDR2 were assigned from the germline V gene as SGHAT and FQNNGV. Relative to germline, V is missing 3 bases and J is missing 4 bases, with 3 bases of the junction outside any gene match. The CDR3 sequence holds 16 residues, the cysteine and phenylalanine included. The entry retains the CDR3 DNA only, 48 bases that are in frame from base 1. The study at large found these results: Estimated clonotype richness was generally larger for naive than for memory subsets. Across several donors, around 5% of naive CD4, roughly 3.3% of naive CD8, roughly 2.3% of memory CD4, and approximately 0.4% of memory CD8 clonotypes were shared. Pairwise subsampling led to the expectation that sequencing depth would affect the degree of clonotype sharing among donors. The genetic and exposure-history diversity represented was limited by the small number of donors. Higher generation probabilities were observed for clonotypes shared by all four sorted-subset donors than for non-shared clonotypes. Incomplete sequencing was indicated by rarefaction of sorted-subset datasets, despite the large sequencing depth. Sampling was restricted to blood, and TCR repertoires in tissues likely differ from the TCR repertoires found in blood.

The source is a man younger than 40 in good health. Recombination linked TRBV11-2 to TRBJ2-1; a stretch of 13 junction bases matches TRBD2. Specimen: naive CD8+ T cells sorted from blood. The cell subset or site label, as the study defines it: CD45RA+CCR7+. The CDR3 is CASSFGTSGTYNEQFF. Read as DNA, the sequence is TGTGCCAGCAGCTTCGGGACTAGCGGGACTTACAATGAGCAGTTCTTC.